The table lists the clone carrying this T cell receptor beta chain with a few counts. Assay used: immunoSEQ multiplex PCR; TCRdb lists only in-frame clones, some missing. The table records around 56,000 clones, over 70% of them present only once. V trimming: 0 bases; J trimming: 2 bases; junction bases outside the gene matches: 7. The CDR3 consists of 18 residues. Germline V gene data show CDR1 as SGHRS and CDR2 as YFSETQ. These data come from a study of blood T cell repertoires in COVID-19. The TCR comes from a man aged 55 to 70 with acute or convalescent COVID-19. Sequencing used peripheral blood. The chain employs TRBV5-1 and TRBJ2-1, with 11 nucleotides matching TRBD2. For the CDR3, the DNA is TGCGCCAGCAGCTTGGCCGGACTAGCGGGTATACCCTACAATGAGCAGTTCTTC. Its protein is CASSLAGLAGIPYNEQFF. Based on the CDR3 plus reference TRBV5-1 and TRBJ2-1, the full variable domain is KAGVTQTPRYLIKTRGQQVTLSCSPISGHRSVSWYQQTPGQGLQFLFEYFSETQRNKGNFPGRFSGRQFSNSRSEMNVSTLELGDSALYLCASSLAGLAGIPYNEQFFGPGTRLTVL.